This TCR beta chain is from a study of shared clonotypes between healthy human individuals. Terminally differentiated effector memory CD45RA+ cells were excluded from the naive CD8 cells, which were CD45RO-negative and positively selected for CCR7. Trimming took 2 bases from V and 1 from J; bases not matched to a gene: 8. The CDR3 is made up of 17 amino acids. Germline V gives CDR1 SEHNR, CDR2 FQNEAQ (reference sequence). Libraries were prepared by immunoSEQ multiplex PCR; TCRdb keeps only in-frame clonotypes and omits some of them. The profile shows under 850,000 clones, 85% to 95% of them singletons. To note about this clone: The antigen remains unidentified.

Findings and caveats of the study: A handful of donors shared about 5% of their naive CD4 clonotypes. Memory subsets generally showed lower estimated richness than naive subsets.

The sample was naive CD8+ T cells sorted from blood. This receptor was taken from a man between 25 and 39 years old in good health. The chain uses TRBV7-9 and TRBJ1-1; 9 nucleotides agree with TRBD1. DNA of the CDR3: TGTGCCAGCAGCTTATTTGGGACAGGGAACCAGAACACTGAAGCTTTCTTT. It yields the protein CASSLFGTGNQNTEAFF. Based on the CDR3 plus reference TRBV7-9 and TRBJ1-1, the full variable domain is DTGVSQNPRHKITKRGQNVTFRCDPISEHNRLYWYRQTLGQGPEFLTYFQNEAQLEKSRLLSDRFSAERPKGSFSTLEIQRTEQGDSAMYLCASSLFGTGNQNTEAFFGQGTRLTVV.